The entry below describes one T cell receptor beta chain. This record belongs to a study of blood T cells in healthy people across ages. Together with a sample-barcoded 5' primer, a J-beta primer mix was included in a second PCR lasting about 7 to 11 cycles. Each cDNA molecule was tagged by a template-switch adaptor that had 12 random nucleotides. One entry per CDR3 protein, called by TCRdb with MiXCR from the 5' RACE reads. The data show 1.5 million to 2 million distinct CDR3 sequences, with 49% seen just once and around 2.1% held by the top ten. Trimming stripped 5 bases from V and 5 bases from J, with 11 bases between. Germline assignment: CDR1 SGHTA and CDR2 FQGNSA. The CDR3 spans 13 residues.

Sequencing used blood. This TCR derives from a woman in her forties in good health. The J gene is TRBJ2-3, the V gene TRBV7-2, with a possible D match to TRBD1 (5 bases). This CDR3 reads CASSQLTGDTQYF. CDR3 coding DNA: TGTGCCAGCAGCCAACTTACAGGAGATACGCAGTATTTT.